This T cell receptor (beta chain) was identified during a study of T cell changes during pregnancy in multiple sclerosis. The germline gives CDR1 SGDLS, CDR2 YYNGEE. The CDR3 contains 15 residues. V was pared by 4 bases and J by 8 bases, with 5 bases of the junction left unmatched. Measured with immunoSEQ multiplex PCR; TCRdb has only the in-frame clones, and not every one. Here the sample spans 28,000 or so clones, around nine tenths being singletons. This TCR was sampled from a female donor with multiple sclerosis, enrolled in a pregnancy study. J is TRBJ2-1 and V is TRBV9; the match to TRBD2 covers 14 bases. This sample comprised CD8+ T cells from peripheral blood mononuclear cells, obtained before pregnancy. The CDR3 DNA sequence: TGTGCCAGCAGCCGCGGACTAGCGGGAGGCGATGAGCAGTTCTTC. Its translation is CASSRGLAGGDEQFF.